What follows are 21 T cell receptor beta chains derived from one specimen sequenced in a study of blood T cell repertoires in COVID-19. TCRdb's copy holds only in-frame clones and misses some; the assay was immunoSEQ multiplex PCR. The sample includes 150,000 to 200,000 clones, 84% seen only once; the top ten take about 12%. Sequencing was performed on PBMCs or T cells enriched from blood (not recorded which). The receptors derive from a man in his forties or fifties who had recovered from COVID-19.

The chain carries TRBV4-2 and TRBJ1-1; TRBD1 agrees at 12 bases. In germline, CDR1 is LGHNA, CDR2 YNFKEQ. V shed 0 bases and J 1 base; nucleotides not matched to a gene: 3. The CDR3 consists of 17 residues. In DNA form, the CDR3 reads TGTGCCAGCAGCCAAGAGGGACAGGGGGCGCGGAACACTGAAGCTTTCTTT. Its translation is CASSQEGQGARNTEAFF.

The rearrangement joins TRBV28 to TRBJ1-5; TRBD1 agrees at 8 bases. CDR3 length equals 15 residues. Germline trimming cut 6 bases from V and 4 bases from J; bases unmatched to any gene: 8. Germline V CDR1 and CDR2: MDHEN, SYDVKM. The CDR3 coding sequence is TGTGCCAGCAGAAGACAGGGGTCCGGGAATCAGCCCCAGCATTTT. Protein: CASRRQGSGNQPQHF.

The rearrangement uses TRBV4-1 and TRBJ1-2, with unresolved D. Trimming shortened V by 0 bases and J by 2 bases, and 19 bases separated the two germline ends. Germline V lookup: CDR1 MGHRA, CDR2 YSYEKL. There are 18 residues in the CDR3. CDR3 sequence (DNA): TGCGCCAGCAGCCAAGATGAACAGCCAACCCCGTGGAACTATGGCTACACCTTC. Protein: CASSQDEQPTPWNYGYTF.

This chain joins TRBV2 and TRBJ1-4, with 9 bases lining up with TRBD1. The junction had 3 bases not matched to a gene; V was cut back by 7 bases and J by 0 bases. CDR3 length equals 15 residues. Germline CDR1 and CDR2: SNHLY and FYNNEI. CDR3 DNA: TGTGCCAGCACCGGGGACAGGGCAACTAATGAAAAACTGTTTTTT. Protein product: CASTGDRATNEKLFF.

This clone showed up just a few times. This CDR3 reads CASSARDLSSGNTIYF. Here the CDR3 DNA reads TGTGCCAGCAGCGCCCGGGACTTAAGCTCTGGAAACACCATATATTTT. The V call is TRBV13, the J call TRBJ1-3; D perhaps matches TRBD1 (5 bases). The CDR3 extends over 16 amino acids. Between the trimmed V and J ends, which lost 5 bases and 0 bases, there was a span of 14 bases. CDR1 is PRHDT, CDR2 FYEKMQ, per germline (reference sequence).

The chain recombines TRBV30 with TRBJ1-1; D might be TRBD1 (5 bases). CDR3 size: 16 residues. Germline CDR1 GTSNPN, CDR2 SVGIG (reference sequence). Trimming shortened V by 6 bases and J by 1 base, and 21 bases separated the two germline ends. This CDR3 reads CACELKPQGRNTEAFF. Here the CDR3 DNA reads TGTGCCTGTGAATTGAAACCCCAGGGAAGGAACACTGAAGCTTTCTTT.

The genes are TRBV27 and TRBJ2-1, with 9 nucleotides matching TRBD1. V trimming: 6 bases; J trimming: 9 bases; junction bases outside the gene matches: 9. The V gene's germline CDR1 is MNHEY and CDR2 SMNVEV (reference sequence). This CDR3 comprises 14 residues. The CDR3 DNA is TGTGCCAGCAGGCCCGGGACAGGGAGGGGTGAGCAGTTCTTC. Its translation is CASRPGTGRGEQFF.

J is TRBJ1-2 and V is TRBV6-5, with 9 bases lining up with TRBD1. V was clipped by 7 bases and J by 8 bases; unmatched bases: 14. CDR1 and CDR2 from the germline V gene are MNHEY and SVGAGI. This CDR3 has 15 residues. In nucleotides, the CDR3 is TGTGCCAGCACCGATTCCGGGACAGGGAAGTACGGCTACACCTTC. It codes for CASTDSGTGKYGYTF.

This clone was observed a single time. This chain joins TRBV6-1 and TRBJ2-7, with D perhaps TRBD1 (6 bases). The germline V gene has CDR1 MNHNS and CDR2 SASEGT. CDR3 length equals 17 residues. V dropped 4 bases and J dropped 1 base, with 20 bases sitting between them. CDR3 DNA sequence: TGTGCCAGCAGTGCCCGCCTCGGGACATTGGGATCCTACGAGCAGTACTTC. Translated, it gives CASSARLGTLGSYEQYF.

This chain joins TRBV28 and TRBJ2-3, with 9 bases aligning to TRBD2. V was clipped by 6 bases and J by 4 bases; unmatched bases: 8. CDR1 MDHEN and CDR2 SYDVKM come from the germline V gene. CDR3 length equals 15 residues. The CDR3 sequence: CASRGGTSNSDTQYF. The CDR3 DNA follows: TGTGCCAGCAGGGGTGGGACTAGCAATTCAGATACGCAGTATTTT.

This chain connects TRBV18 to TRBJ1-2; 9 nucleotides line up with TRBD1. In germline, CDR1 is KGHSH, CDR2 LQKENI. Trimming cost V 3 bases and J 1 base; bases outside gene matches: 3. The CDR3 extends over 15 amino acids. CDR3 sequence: CASSPPDRGNYGYTF. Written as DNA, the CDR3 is TGTGCCAGCTCACCGCCGGACAGGGGTAACTATGGCTACACCTTC.

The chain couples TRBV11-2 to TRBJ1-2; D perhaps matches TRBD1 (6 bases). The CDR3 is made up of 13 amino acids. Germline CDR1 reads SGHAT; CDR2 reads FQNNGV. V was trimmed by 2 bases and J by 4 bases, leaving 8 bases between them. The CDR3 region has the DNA TGTGCCAGCAGCTTAAGGGGGACCTATGGCTACACCTTC. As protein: CASSLRGTYGYTF.

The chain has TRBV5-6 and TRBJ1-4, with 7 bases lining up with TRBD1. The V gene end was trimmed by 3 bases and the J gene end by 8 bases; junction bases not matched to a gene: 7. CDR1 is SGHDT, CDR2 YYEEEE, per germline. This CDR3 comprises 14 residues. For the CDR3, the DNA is TGTGCCAGCAGCTCTCAGGGGGGCGAGGAAAAACTGTTTTTT. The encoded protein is CASSSQGGEEKLFF.

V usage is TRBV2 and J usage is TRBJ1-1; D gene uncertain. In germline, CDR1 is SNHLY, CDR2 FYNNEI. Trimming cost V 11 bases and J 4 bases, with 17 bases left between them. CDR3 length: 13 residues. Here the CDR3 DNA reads TGTGCCGGTCAAGAACGATCTAGCACTGAAGCTTTCTTT. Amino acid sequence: CAGQERSSTEAFF.

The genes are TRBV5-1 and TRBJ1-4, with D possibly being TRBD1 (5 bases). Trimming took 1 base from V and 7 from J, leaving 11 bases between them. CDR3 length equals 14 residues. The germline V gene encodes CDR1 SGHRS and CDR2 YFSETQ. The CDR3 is CASSLRGSAEKLFF. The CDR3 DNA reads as TGCGCCAGCAGCTTGCGGGGGTCAGCTGAAAAACTGTTTTTT.

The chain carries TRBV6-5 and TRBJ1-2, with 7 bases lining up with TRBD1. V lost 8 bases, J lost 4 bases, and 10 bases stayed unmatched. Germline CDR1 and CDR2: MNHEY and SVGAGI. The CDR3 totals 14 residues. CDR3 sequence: CASGRAGGFYGYTF. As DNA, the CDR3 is TGTGCCAGCGGGCGGGCAGGGGGGTTCTATGGCTACACCTTC.

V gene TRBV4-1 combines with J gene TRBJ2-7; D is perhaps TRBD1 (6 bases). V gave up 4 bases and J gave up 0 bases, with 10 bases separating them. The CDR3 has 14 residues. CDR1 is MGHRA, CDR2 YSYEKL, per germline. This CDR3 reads CASSPWTASYEQYF. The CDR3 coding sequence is TGCGCCAGCAGCCCTTGGACAGCCTCCTACGAGCAGTACTTC.

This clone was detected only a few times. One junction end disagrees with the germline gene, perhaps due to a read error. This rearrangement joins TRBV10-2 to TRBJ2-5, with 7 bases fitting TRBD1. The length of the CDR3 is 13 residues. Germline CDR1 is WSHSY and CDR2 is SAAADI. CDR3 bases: TGCGCCAGTAGGGACAGCCGCCAAGGGACCCAGTACTTC. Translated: CASRDSRQGTQYF.

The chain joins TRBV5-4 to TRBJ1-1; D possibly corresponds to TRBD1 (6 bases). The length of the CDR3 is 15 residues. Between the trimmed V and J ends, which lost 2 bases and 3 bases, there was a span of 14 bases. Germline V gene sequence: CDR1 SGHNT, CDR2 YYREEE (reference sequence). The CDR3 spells CASSFVAQGYTEAFF. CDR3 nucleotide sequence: TGTGCCAGCAGCTTTGTTGCGCAGGGGTACACTGAAGCTTTCTTT.

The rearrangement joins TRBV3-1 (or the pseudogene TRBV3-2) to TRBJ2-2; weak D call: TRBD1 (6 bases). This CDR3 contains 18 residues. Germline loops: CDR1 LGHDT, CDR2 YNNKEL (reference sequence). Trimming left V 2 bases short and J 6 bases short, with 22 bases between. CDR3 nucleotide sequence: TGTGCCAGCAGCCAACAAAACCCAGGGGTTTTAGCCCCCGGGGAGCTGTTTTTT. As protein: CASSQQNPGVLAPGELFF.

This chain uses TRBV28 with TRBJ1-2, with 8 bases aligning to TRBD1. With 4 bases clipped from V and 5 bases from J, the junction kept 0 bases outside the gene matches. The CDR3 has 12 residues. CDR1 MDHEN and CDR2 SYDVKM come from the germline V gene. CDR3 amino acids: CASSYRGYGYTF. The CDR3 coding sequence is TGTGCCAGCAGTTACAGGGGGTATGGCTACACCTTC.